The 4 T cell receptor beta chains in this list originate from one sample, sequenced in a study of T-cell reconstitution after alpha-beta-depleted transplantation in children. Researchers prepared the TCRbeta library using unique molecular identifiers, the study reports. TCRdb re-analysed the PCR reads in MiXCR, keeping a single row per CDR3 protein. Of 190,000 or so distinct CDR3 sequences listed, about 6.3% are singletons. The starting material was PBMCs from the stem cell graft donor, obtained from the stem cell graft. The receptors stem from a human donor who donated a stem cell graft to a child with Wiskott-Aldrich syndrome.

This clonotype was counted between two and nine times. The V gene is TRBV5-1, the J gene TRBJ2-2; TRBD2 aligns across 10 bases. The length of the CDR3 is 14 residues. Germline V gene lookup returns CDR1 SGHRS and CDR2 YFSETQ. The V segment lost 4 bases and the J segment 6 bases; nucleotides outside the gene matches: 3. In DNA form, the CDR3 reads TGCGCCAGCAGCAGCGGGACTAGCGCCGGGGAGCTGTTTTTT. This translates into CASSSGTSAGELFF.

This clonotype was seen ten or more times. V gene TRBV2 combines with J gene TRBJ2-1; TRBD2 matches 14 bases. Germline CDR1 reads SNHLY; CDR2 reads FYNNEI. Trimming took 5 bases from V and 6 from J; bases not matched to a gene: 6. The CDR3 consists of 16 residues. This chain's CDR3 is CASSRPGTSGGNEQFF. CDR3 coding DNA: TGTGCCAGCAGTCGCCCCGGGACTAGCGGGGGCAATGAGCAGTTCTTC.

Ten or more counts support this clonotype. The chain has TRBV5-5 and TRBJ2-2, with 11 bases identical to TRBD1. The CDR3 totals 16 residues. Germline trimming cut 4 bases from V and 4 bases from J; bases unmatched to any gene: 6. Germline V CDR1 and CDR2: SGHKS, YYEKEE (reference sequence). The CDR3 spells CASSVPGTGGTGELFF. The CDR3 DNA reads as TGTGCCAGCAGCGTACCCGGGACAGGGGGCACCGGGGAGCTGTTTTTT.

The sample holds many counts of this clonotype. The J gene is TRBJ2-7, the V gene TRBV29-1, with TRBD1 as a possible D gene (7 bases). The length of the CDR3 is 14 residues. Germline V gene lookup returns CDR1 SQVTM and CDR2 ANQGSEA. Trimming cost V 5 bases and J 1 base, with 15 bases left between them. CDR3 sequence: CSVQGGTLSYEQYF. CDR3 nucleotides: TGCAGCGTTCAGGGGGGAACTCTTTCCTACGAGCAGTACTTC.